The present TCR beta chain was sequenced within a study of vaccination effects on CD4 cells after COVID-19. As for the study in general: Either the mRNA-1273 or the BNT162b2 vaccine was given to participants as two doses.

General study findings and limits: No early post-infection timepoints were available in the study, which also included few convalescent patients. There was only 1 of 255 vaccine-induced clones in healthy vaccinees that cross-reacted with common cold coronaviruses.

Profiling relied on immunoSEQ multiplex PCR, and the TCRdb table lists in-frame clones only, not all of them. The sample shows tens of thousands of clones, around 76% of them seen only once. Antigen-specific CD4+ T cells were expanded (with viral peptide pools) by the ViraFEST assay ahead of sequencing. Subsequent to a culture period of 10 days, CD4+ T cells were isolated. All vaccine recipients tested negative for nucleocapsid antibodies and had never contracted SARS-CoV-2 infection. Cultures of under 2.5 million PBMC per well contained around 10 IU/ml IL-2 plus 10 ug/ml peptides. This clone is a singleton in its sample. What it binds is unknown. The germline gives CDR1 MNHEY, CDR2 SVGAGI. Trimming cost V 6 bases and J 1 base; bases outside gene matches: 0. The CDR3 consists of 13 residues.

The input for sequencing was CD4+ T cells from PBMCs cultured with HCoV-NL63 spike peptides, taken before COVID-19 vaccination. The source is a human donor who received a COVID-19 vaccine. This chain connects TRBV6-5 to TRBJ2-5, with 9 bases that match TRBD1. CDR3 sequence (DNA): TGTGCCAGCAGGACAGGGGGCCAAGAGACCCAGTACTTC. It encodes CASRTGGQETQYF.